This TCR beta chain appears in the sequencing data of a study of T cells expressing NK-cell markers. Study details: Of eight sequenced donors, seven were HCMV-seropositive and one HCMV-seronegative.

Comments on this clonotype: Its antigen is currently unknown.

CDR3 size: 13 residues. Germline CDR1 is ENHRY and CDR2 is SYGVKD. TCR beta cDNA was generated via 5'RACE template switching incorporating UMIs. TCRdb re-called the 5' RACE reads, yielding one record per CDR3 amino acid sequence without DNA. This sample's clone table lists around 470,000 distinct CDR3 sequences. Study-wide results and caveats: Six of the donors carried dominant NKG2C+ clonotypes that took up 1.0-7.0% of their CD8+ T cells.

This receptor was identified in a woman aged 50 to 65 in good health. This chain connects TRBV10-3 to TRBJ2-1; the D call of TRBD1 rests on TCRdb alone, since no DNA is present to check it. The sequenced sample consisted of blood T cells: a sorted CD56 or NKG2C T cell subset, CD4+ or CD8+ T cells, or bulk PBMC T cells (not recorded which). This chain's CDR3 is CAISAGSYNEQFF.